The 20 T cell receptor beta chains below all came from one sample that was sequenced in a study of T cell responses to AZD1222 COVID-19 vaccine. Using immunoSEQ multiplex PCR, the repertoire was profiled, and TCRdb retains in-frame clones only, with some absent. The sample records tens of thousands of clones, 80% to 90% being singletons. This specimen was peripheral blood, taken 28 days after the second AZD1222 dose. These receptor sequences come from an adult who received the AZD1222 COVID-19 vaccine.

The rearrangement links TRBV2 to TRBJ1-5, with unresolved D. V was trimmed by 6 bases and J by 7 bases, leaving 10 bases between them. This CDR3 contains 12 residues. Germline values: CDR1 SNHLY, CDR2 FYNNEI. The DNA for the CDR3 is TGTGCCAGCAGGTCGGTTGGCCAGCCCCAGCATTTT. It encodes CASRSVGQPQHF.

This chain's CDR3 is CASSTNRANTGELFF. The CDR3 coding sequence is TGTGCCAGTAGTACGAACAGGGCGAACACCGGGGAGCTGTTTTTT. The chain carries TRBV19 and TRBJ2-2; possible D gene TRBD1, 6 bases. Germline V CDR1 and CDR2: LNHDA, SQIVND (reference sequence). The CDR3 runs 15 residues. Trimming removed 4 bases from V and 0 bases from J, with 9 bases in between.

The chain employs TRBV19 and TRBJ1-6; 7 bases agree with TRBD1. The germline CDR1 and CDR2 sequences are LNHDA and SQIVND (reference sequence). The CDR3 loop spans 14 amino acids. V lost 3 bases and J lost 8; bases outside the gene matches: 4. CDR3 nucleotides: TGTGCCAGTAGTATCGGACAGGTTGATTCACCCCTCCACTTT. Translating gives CASSIGQVDSPLHF.

The chain uses TRBV7-2 and TRBJ1-6; perhaps TRBD1 as D (5 bases). The CDR3 sequence is 14 residues long. Deletions cut 5 bases from V and 9 bases from J, with 14 bases between. Germline assignment: CDR1 SGHTA and CDR2 FQGNSA. The chain's CDR3 is CASSHPAQGSPLHF. CDR3 in DNA: TGTGCCAGCAGCCATCCGGCCCAGGGTTCACCCCTCCACTTT.

V is TRBV9 and J is TRBJ2-1; D could derive from TRBD1 or TRBD2 (5 bases each). V was pared by 3 bases and J by 2 bases, with 12 bases between. The CDR3 length is 15 residues. Germline V lookup: CDR1 SGDLS, CDR2 YYNGEE. The DNA for the CDR3 is TGTGCCAGCAGCGCCGCTGAGGGGCCCTACAATGAGCAGTTCTTC. This translates into CASSAAEGPYNEQFF.

J is TRBJ1-6 and V is TRBV2, with D perhaps matching TRBD1 (6 bases). This CDR3 is built from 15 residues. Germline V gene data show CDR1 as SNHLY and CDR2 as FYNNEI. V was shortened by 7 bases and J by 8 bases, with 18 bases between the two germline ends. CDR3 sequence: CASIPPTGWDSPLHF. CDR3 coding DNA: TGTGCCAGCATCCCCCCCACAGGGTGGGATTCACCCCTCCACTTT.

The V call is TRBV6-5, the J call TRBJ2-5; 8 nucleotides line up with TRBD2. This CDR3 region has 12 residues. J gave up 4 bases and V 5 bases, and 0 bases lay outside the gene matches. The V gene's germline CDR1 is MNHEY and CDR2 SVGAGI. Here the CDR3 reads CASSRGGETQYF. The CDR3 nucleotides are TGTGCCAGCAGTCGGGGGGGAGAGACCCAGTACTTC.

Only a few counts were recorded for this clone. For the CDR3, the DNA is TGTGCCAGCAGCTTAGCGGGGACAGGGAACTACGAGCAGTACTTC. Translated, it gives CASSLAGTGNYEQYF. The V gene is TRBV7-9, the J gene TRBJ2-7, with 9 bases lining up with TRBD1. After removal of 0 bases from V and 3 bases from J, the junction contained 3 bases not matched to a gene. Germline V gives CDR1 SEHNR, CDR2 FQNEAQ (reference sequence). The CDR3 spans 15 residues.

This clone was detected a few times. The V call is TRBV28, the J call TRBJ1-5; 9 nucleotides line up with TRBD1. CDR1 and CDR2 (germline): MDHEN, SYDVKM. The CDR3 covers 15 residues. V shed 1 base and J 5 bases; nucleotides not matched to a gene: 3. The CDR3: CASSLSTGGHQPQHF. The DNA of the CDR3 is TGTGCCAGCAGTTTATCAACAGGGGGCCATCAGCCCCAGCATTTT. Complete variable domain (other parts from reference TRBV28 and TRBJ1-5): DVKVTQSSRYLVKRTGEKVFLECVQDMDHENMFWYRQDPGLGLRLIYFSYDVKMKEKGDIPEGYSVSREKKERFSLILESASTNQTSMYLCASSLSTGGHQPQHFGDGTRLSIL.

The chain links TRBV7-9 to TRBJ2-3; D is unresolved. The germline V and J ends were trimmed by 1 base and 4 bases, with 12 bases remaining between them. Germline V gene data show CDR1 as SEHNR and CDR2 as FQNEAQ (reference sequence). The CDR3 has 15 amino acids. The CDR3 here is CASSLDGRFSDTQYF. CDR3 nucleotides: TGTGCCAGCAGCTTAGATGGCAGGTTTTCAGATACGCAGTATTTT. Full variable domain (rest looked up from reference TRBV7-9 and TRBJ2-3): DTGVSQNPRHKITKRGQNVTFRCDPISEHNRLYWYRQTLGQGPEFLTYFQNEAQLEKSRLLSDRFSAERPKGSFSTLEIQRTEQGDSAMYLCASSLDGRFSDTQYFGPGTRLTVL.

At least ten counts were recorded for this clone. This sequence joins TRBV10-3 and TRBJ1-6; D perhaps matches TRBD1 (6 bases). There are 19 residues in the CDR3. Trimming removed 0 bases at V and 4 bases at J, with 19 bases between. From germline, CDR1 is ENHRY and CDR2 SYGVKD. CDR3 nucleotide sequence: TGTGCCATCAGTGAGTCCCTTCTCAGGGGACTCGGGTATAATTCACCCCTCCACTTT. Residues: CAISESLLRGLGYNSPLHF.

The chain couples TRBV19 to TRBJ2-2; unclear D gene. The V gene lost 6 bases and the J gene lost 4 bases, with 6 bases spanning the gap. Germline values: CDR1 LNHDA, CDR2 SQIVND (reference sequence). The length of the CDR3 is 12 residues. CDR3 residues: CASSHRTGELFF. The CDR3 region has the DNA TGTGCCAGTAGCCACCGCACCGGGGAGCTGTTTTTT.

The chain links TRBV6-5 to TRBJ1-3, with D uncertain. Trimming cost V 3 bases and J 3 bases, with 6 bases left between them. The germline V gene encodes CDR1 MNHEY and CDR2 SVGAGI. The CDR3 has 13 amino acids. The CDR3 reads CASSYFNGNTIYF. The CDR3 nucleotides read TGTGCCAGCAGTTATTTCAATGGAAACACCATATATTTT.

The J gene is TRBJ1-4, the V gene TRBV5-1; 8 bases agree with TRBD1. Germline V CDR1 and CDR2: SGHRS, YFSETQ. The CDR3 runs to 15 residues. Germline trimming cut 4 bases from V and 8 bases from J; bases unmatched to any gene: 10. The CDR3 coding sequence is TGCGCCAGCAGCGACCAGGGGGCAGGAGGAGAAAAACTGTTTTTT. Protein sequence: CASSDQGAGGEKLFF.

V and J are TRBV27 and TRBJ1-5; D uncertain. CDR3 length: 13 residues. Per the germline V gene, CDR1 is MNHEY and CDR2 is SMNVEV (reference sequence). The V gene lost 6 bases and the J gene lost 5 bases, with 11 bases spanning the gap. The CDR3 DNA reads as TGTGCCAGCAGCTTAATGCGCGATCAGCCCCAGCATTTT. Residues: CASSLMRDQPQHF.

V and J are TRBV25-1 and TRBJ1-1, with no clear D. V lost 3 bases and J lost 7, with 9 bases in between. CDR3 length equals 12 residues. Germline CDR1 and CDR2: MGHDK and SYGVNS. CDR3 sequence (DNA): TGTGCCAGCAGTGAGGTAAATGATGAAGCTTTCTTT. Translating it yields CASSEVNDEAFF.

This CDR3 is CASSLVERTTNEKLFF. The CDR3, as DNA: TGTGCCAGCAGCTTAGTAGAGCGTACAACTAATGAAAAACTGTTTTTT. The V and J genes are TRBV7-9 and TRBJ1-4; D call uncertain. V dropped 1 base and J dropped 0 bases, with 9 bases sitting between them. Germline CDR1 and CDR2: SEHNR and FQNEAQ (reference sequence). The CDR3 is 16 amino acids.

The rearrangement uses TRBV10-3 and TRBJ2-1; 10 nucleotides agree with TRBD1. Germline V lookup: CDR1 ENHRY, CDR2 SYGVKD. Trimming cost V 0 bases and J 9 bases; bases outside gene matches: 11. This CDR3 comprises 17 residues. In DNA, the CDR3 is TGTGCCATCAGTGAGTCCCCGGGACAGGGGTTGGGGGTTGAGCAGTTCTTC. Translated: CAISESPGQGLGVEQFF.

This chain links TRBV15 with TRBJ1-2; maybe TRBD1 (6 bases). This CDR3 is 16 amino acids long. Germline lookup yields CDR1 LNHNV and CDR2 YYDKDF (reference sequence). V dropped 0 bases and J dropped 0 bases, with 11 bases sitting between them. CDR3 DNA: TGTGCCACCAGCAGAGATGGGGAGGGGGCTAACTATGGCTACACCTTC. Amino acids: CATSRDGEGANYGYTF. Supplemented by reference TRBV15 and TRBJ1-2, the full variable domain reads DAMVIQNPRYQVTQFGKPVTLSCSQTLNHNVMYWYQQKSSQAPKLLFHYYDKDFNNEADTPDNFQSRRPNTSFCFLDIRSPGLGDTAMYLCATSRDGEGANYGYTFGSGTRLTVV.

To note about this clone: A junction end diverges from the germline sequence, so it may reflect a read error. CDR3 in amino acids: CASREVAEDKNTEAFF. The CDR3 DNA follows: TGTGCCAGCAGGGAAGTGGCCGAGGACAAGAACACTGAAGCTTTCTTT. The chain has TRBV2 and TRBJ1-1; possibly TRBD1 for D (5 bases). CDR1 is SNHLY and CDR2 is FYNNEI in the germline V gene. This CDR3 is 16 amino acids long.